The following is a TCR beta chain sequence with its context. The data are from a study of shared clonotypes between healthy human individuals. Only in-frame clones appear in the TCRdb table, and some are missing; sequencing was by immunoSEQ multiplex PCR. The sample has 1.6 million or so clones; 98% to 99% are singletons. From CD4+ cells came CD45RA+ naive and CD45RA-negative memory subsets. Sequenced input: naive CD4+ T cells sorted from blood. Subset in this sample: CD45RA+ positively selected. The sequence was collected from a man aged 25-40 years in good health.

CDR3 sequence: CSATGAYNEQFF. The CDR3 nucleotides are TGCAGCGCTACCGGGGCTTACAATGAGCAGTTCTTC. This chain links TRBV29-1 with TRBJ2-1; D possibly matches TRBD1 or TRBD2 (5 bases each). This CDR3 has 12 residues. CDR1 and CDR2 (germline): SQVTM, ANQGSEA. The V gene lost 7 bases and the J gene lost 4 bases, with 11 bases spanning the gap.